This TCR beta chain was found in a study of T cell changes during pregnancy in multiple sclerosis. The CDR3 covers 14 residues. J gave up 2 bases and V 8 bases, and 7 bases lay outside the gene matches. CDR1 MNHEY and CDR2 SMNVEV come from the germline V gene (reference sequence). The table came from immunoSEQ multiplex PCR; TCRdb's copy has only in-frame clones and leaves some out. This table holds roughly 100,000 clones, 90% found once. This material consisted of peripheral blood, taken in the second trimester of pregnancy. The TCR originated in a female donor in good health, enrolled as a control in a pregnancy study. The chain is built from TRBV27 and TRBJ2-7; TRBD1 matches 9 bases. CDR3 sequence: CASARQGGPYEQYF. DNA of the CDR3: TGTGCCAGCGCCCGACAGGGGGGGCCCTACGAGCAGTACTTC.